This T cell receptor (beta chain) was observed in a study of blood T cell repertoires in COVID-19. The wider study: Acute and convalescent COVID-19 samples came from the United States, Italy and Spain. T cells, B-cell-depleted T cells, or PBMCs provided the cDNA or gDNA that served as material.

This clone showed up just once. In the authors' methods: Reference gene primer amplification gave nucleated cell count estimates. Profiled with immunoSEQ multiplex PCR; TCRdb holds only in-frame clones, not every one. The V and J calls and clone size were taken over from that table, and D and trimming were inferred from the DNA. The table includes about 200,000 clones, approximately 83% detected once. The CDR3 has 18 residues. The germline V gene encodes CDR1 SGHRS and CDR2 YFSETQ. V shed 0 bases, J shed 2 bases, and the junction held 7 bases outside the gene matches. The sequence derives from a human donor with active or convalescent COVID-19. The donor label of this sample is uncertain. The chain has TRBV5-1 and TRBJ2-6; 8 bases align to TRBD1. The material sequenced was peripheral blood. The CDR3 DNA sequence: TGCGCCAGCAGCTTGGCCCTCGGACAGGGAACTGGGGCCAACGTCCTGACTTTC. Its translation is CASSLALGQGTGANVLTF. Filled out from reference TRBV5-1 and TRBJ2-6, the complete variable domain reads KAGVTQTPRYLIKTRGQQVTLSCSPISGHRSVSWYQQTPGQGLQFLFEYFSETQRNKGNFPGRFSGRQFSNSRSEMNVSTLELGDSALYLCASSLALGQGTGANVLTFGAGSRLTVL.